This passage covers 19 T cell receptor beta chains from one sample sequenced in a study of human T cells and chemical hapten exposure. The time point: pre-sensitization, week 0. The treatment is: therapeutic diphenylcyclopropenone sensitization with weekly scalp DPC. TCRdb reprocessed the RACE reads with MiXCR, giving one entry per CDR3 protein. This table has around 250,000 distinct CDR3 sequences, 8.6% appearing once. This sample comprised whole blood, obtained in connection with sensitization to the hapten diphenylcyclopropenone (DPC). These TCRs come from a middle-aged woman with alopecia areata. Some clones in this sample may be carry-over from other donors' samples.

This clonotype was seen repeatedly, ten times or more. V gene TRBV5-1 combines with J gene TRBJ2-5, with D maybe TRBD1 (6 bases). This CDR3 has 14 amino acids. CDR1 and CDR2 (germline): SGHRS, YFSETQ. The ends were cut back, 2 bases at V and 1 base at J, with 9 bases in the middle. The CDR3 sequence is CASSLTGTQETQYF. CDR3 in DNA: TGCGCCAGCAGCTTAACAGGGACCCAAGAGACCCAGTACTTC.

The chain employs TRBV4-1 and TRBJ2-2; 12 nucleotides line up with TRBD1. This CDR3 region has 15 residues. The germline CDR1 and CDR2 sequences are MGHRA and YSYEKL. The V segment lost 3 bases and the J segment 5 bases; nucleotides outside the gene matches: 1. This chain's CDR3 is CASSQGQGATGELFF. Here the CDR3 DNA reads TGCGCCAGCAGCCAGGGACAGGGGGCGACCGGGGAGCTGTTTTTT.

This chain connects TRBV7-8 to TRBJ2-1, with 7 bases identical to TRBD1. Per the germline V gene, CDR1 is SGHVS and CDR2 is FQNEAQ. This CDR3 spans 14 amino acids. V lost 7 bases to trimming and J lost 8 bases; unmatched junction nucleotides: 11. Here the CDR3 DNA reads TGTGCCAGCAAACAGAGGGGGCAGGGCCATGAGCAGTTCTTC. Its translation: CASKQRGQGHEQFF.

This clonotype has a handful of counts. Here the CDR3 reads CSAARGSNQPQHF. DNA for the CDR3: TGCAGTGCCGCTCGGGGTAGCAATCAGCCCCAGCATTTT. The chain combines TRBV20-1 with TRBJ1-5; no firm D call. V was trimmed by 6 bases and J by 0 bases, leaving 9 bases between them. The V gene's germline CDR1 is DFQATT and CDR2 SNEGSKA (reference sequence). This CDR3 spans 13 amino acids.

The gene calls are TRBV11-3 and TRBJ1-1, with D perhaps TRBD1 (5 bases). Germline CDR1 is SGHNT and CDR2 is YENEEA. V lost 4 bases and J lost 3, with 12 bases in between. The CDR3 consists of 14 residues. In nucleotides, the CDR3 is TGTGCCAGCAGCTCGACGGGGGAGTACACTGAAGCTTTCTTT. It specifies CASSSTGEYTEAFF.

This clonotype was counted once. One junction end disagrees with the germline gene, perhaps due to a read error. The V call is TRBV7-2, the J call TRBJ1-4; D possibly corresponds to TRBD1 (5 bases). This CDR3 has 15 amino acids. Germline V lookup: CDR1 SGHTA, CDR2 FQGNSA. The CDR3 loop reads CACSLGSDSNEKLFF. The CDR3 nucleotides read TGTGCCTGCAGCTTAGGGTCCGACAGTAATGAAAAACTGTTTTTT.

This clonotype was picked up a small number of times. The chain carries TRBV4-3 and TRBJ2-6, with D perhaps being TRBD1 or TRBD2 (5 bases each). Trimming left V 2 bases short and J 0 bases short, with 14 bases between. From germline, CDR1 is LGHNA and CDR2 YSLEER. This CDR3 has 18 amino acids. CDR3 region: CASSQMTVGSSGANVLTF. CDR3 coding DNA: TGCGCCAGCAGCCAAATGACAGTGGGGAGCTCTGGGGCCAACGTCCTGACTTTC.

This clonotype ranks as medium-sized. This chain links TRBV7-2 with TRBJ1-2, with 8 bases aligning to TRBD1. Trimming took 5 bases from V and 7 from J; bases not matched to a gene: 12. CDR1 and CDR2 (germline): SGHTA, FQGNSA. The CDR3 consists of 15 residues. The CDR3 reads CASSPLWSGTGGYTF. DNA of the CDR3: TGTGCCAGCAGCCCCCTTTGGTCAGGGACAGGTGGCTACACCTTC.

This clonotype came up a few times. The chain couples TRBV7-2 to TRBJ1-5, with D unresolved. The germline V and J ends were trimmed by 3 bases and 1 base, with 16 bases remaining between them. Per germline, CDR1 SGHTA and CDR2 FQGNSA. CDR3 size: 17 residues. CDR3 sequence (DNA): TGTGCCAGCAGCTTTAGACGGTCCAGTGAAAGCAATCAGCCCCAGCATTTT. It specifies CASSFRRSSESNQPQHF.

The rearrangement uses TRBV6-5 and TRBJ2-6, with TRBD2 matching 7 bases. This CDR3 has 19 residues. The V and J ends lost 2 bases and 4 bases, in that order; junction bases with no gene match: 14. Germline-derived CDR1 and CDR2 are MNHEY and SVGAGI. This chain's CDR3 is CASSYTGIWGGYGANVLTF. The CDR3 nucleotides read TGTGCCAGCAGTTACACCGGGATCTGGGGAGGGTACGGGGCCAACGTCCTGACTTTC.

The sample holds a few counts of this clonotype. The chain recombines TRBV7-2 with TRBJ2-2; no clear D. This CDR3 comprises 15 residues. Trimming left V 4 bases short and J 1 base short, with 10 bases between. The germline CDR1 and CDR2 sequences are SGHTA and FQGNSA. CDR3 region: CASSSTAQNTGELFF. Written as DNA, the CDR3 is TGTGCCAGCAGCTCGACTGCCCAGAACACCGGGGAGCTGTTTTTT.

In its sample, this clonotype was seen many times. V and J are TRBV29-1 and TRBJ2-1; 8 bases map to TRBD1. The germline gives CDR1 SQVTM, CDR2 ANQGSEA. Trimming at V came to 5 bases and at J to 7 bases, leaving 1 base not matched to a gene. The CDR3 covers 11 residues. As DNA, the CDR3 is TGCAGCGTTAGGACAGGGAATGAGCAGTTCTTC. Translation: CSVRTGNEQFF.

CDR3 bases: TGCAGCGTTGAGGTCGGCAGAATGACGGCTTTCTTT. The encoded protein is CSVEVGRMTAFF. The chain links TRBV29-1 to TRBJ1-1; no clear D gene. The CDR3 sequence is 12 residues long. Germline lookup yields CDR1 SQVTM and CDR2 ANQGSEA. The V and J ends lost 3 bases and 11 bases respectively, with 16 bases between them.

The V gene is TRBV5-1, the J gene TRBJ1-1; D unclear. This CDR3 spans 12 amino acids. Trimming took off 7 bases at V and 0 bases at J, with 7 bases between the two ends. Germline values: CDR1 SGHRS, CDR2 YFSETQ. The CDR3 sequence: CASAGMNTEAFF. CDR3 nucleotide sequence: TGCGCCAGCGCTGGAATGAACACTGAAGCTTTCTTT.

This clonotype came up a few times. The rearrangement joins TRBV27 to TRBJ1-2; possible D gene TRBD1, 5 bases. Trimming left V 5 bases short and J 4 bases short, with 20 bases between. This CDR3 has 16 amino acids. The V gene's germline CDR1 is MNHEY and CDR2 SMNVEV (reference sequence). The CDR3 coding sequence is TGTGCCAGCAGTCCACAAGGACGGGGCCTTTTCTATGGCTACACCTTC. This encodes CASSPQGRGLFYGYTF.

The rearrangement links TRBV2 to TRBJ1-1; unclear D gene. CDR3 length: 13 amino acids. Between the trimmed V and J ends, which lost 3 bases and 1 base, there was a span of 6 bases. The germline V gene encodes CDR1 SNHLY and CDR2 FYNNEI. The chain's CDR3 is CASSDMGNTEAFF. CDR3 DNA: TGTGCCAGCAGTGATATGGGGAACACTGAAGCTTTCTTT.

The chain links TRBV20-1 to TRBJ2-1; D is unclear. This CDR3 has 12 amino acids. The V and J ends lost 2 bases and 3 bases respectively, with 5 bases between them. The germline gives CDR1 DFQATT, CDR2 SNEGSKA (reference sequence). CDR3 loop: CSARRDYNEQFF. In DNA, the CDR3 is TGCAGTGCTAGACGCGACTACAATGAGCAGTTCTTC.

The chain combines TRBV5-6 with TRBJ1-6, with no clear D. The CDR3 consists of 14 residues. CDR1 and CDR2 from the germline V gene are SGHDT and YYEEEE. V lost 4 bases, J lost 3 bases, and 8 bases lay in between. The CDR3 sequence: CASSPGDYNSPLHF. The CDR3 nucleotides read TGTGCCAGCAGCCCCGGGGACTATAATTCACCCCTCCACTTT. Together with reference TRBV5-6 and TRBJ1-6, the CDR3 gives the full variable domain: DAGVTQSPTHLIKTRGQQVTLRCSPKSGHDTVSWYQQALGQGPQFIFQYYEEEERQRGNFPDRFSGHQFPNYSSELNVNALLLGDSALYLCASSPGDYNSPLHFGNGTRLTVT.

This clonotype appeared many times. J is TRBJ1-2 and V is TRBV27; D uncertain. This CDR3 comprises 15 residues. Germline assignment: CDR1 MNHEY and CDR2 SMNVEV (reference sequence). The germline V and J ends were trimmed by 5 bases and 8 bases, with 21 bases remaining between them. The CDR3 protein is CASSPREGLMKGYTF. CDR3 nucleotide sequence: TGTGCCAGCAGTCCCCGCGAGGGCCTTATGAAAGGCTACACCTTC.